This T cell receptor (beta chain) came from a study of blood T cell repertoires in COVID-19. Background on the study: Nucleic acid was either cDNA or gDNA, and it came from T cells, B-cell-depleted T cells, or PBMCs.

Which cohort a participant joined came from the clinical history participants gave. Assay: immunoSEQ multiplex PCR; the TCRdb copy retains only in-frame clones and omits some. The repertoire holds approximately 220,000 clones, with just under 90% as singletons. This CDR3 comprises 17 residues. Germline assignment: CDR1 LGHDT and CDR2 YNNKEL (reference sequence). The germline V and J ends were trimmed by 5 bases and 1 base, with 19 bases remaining between them. The receptor was derived from a man under 40 who had recovered from COVID-19. The genes are TRBV3-1 (or the pseudogene TRBV3-2) and TRBJ2-3; weak D call: TRBD1 (5 bases). The sequenced sample was PBMCs or T cells enriched from blood (not recorded which). The CDR3 protein is CASSFGAAVRGTDTQYF. CDR3 DNA: TGTGCCAGCAGCTTTGGGGCGGCGGTACGGGGCACAGATACGCAGTATTTT.